This TCR beta chain was found in a study of T cell responses to AZD1222 COVID-19 vaccine. Study background: Pooled in the analysis were second doses at about 4 or about 12 weeks.

The germline V gene has CDR1 KGHDR and CDR2 SFDVKD. The V and J ends lost 4 bases and 7 bases, in that order; junction bases with no gene match: 8. The CDR3 length is 15 residues. Study-wide findings and caveats: Only a handful of AZD1222 recipients, roughly six in all, had baseline seropositivity.

Produced via immunoSEQ multiplex PCR; TCRdb's table is partial and in-frame only. The sample has some 130,000 clones, roughly 90% seen once. Concerning this clone: Its antigen is undetermined.

Material: peripheral blood, obtained on day 0 of AZD1222 vaccination. This receptor was obtained from an adult in good health. This chain uses TRBV24-1 with TRBJ2-1; the match to TRBD2 covers 8 bases. CDR3 region: CATSDPGGAVNEQFF. The CDR3 DNA sequence: TGTGCCACCAGTGACCCGGGGGGGGCCGTAAATGAGCAGTTCTTC.